The sequence of this TCR beta chain was determined in a study of shared clonotypes between healthy human individuals. CDR1 is SGHRS and CDR2 is YFSETQ in the germline V gene. V lost 5 bases and J lost 2, with 11 bases in between. The CDR3 has 13 amino acids. The repertoire was sequenced with immunoSEQ multiplex PCR; TCRdb's copy has only in-frame clones and lacks some. The sample holds about 1.5 million clones; about 98% are singletons and the top ten take roughly 0.42%. The clonotype comes from a man younger than 45 in good health. Sequences were obtained from naive CD4+ T cells sorted from blood. This sample's subset: CD45RA+ positively selected. This chain uses TRBV5-1 with TRBJ2-7; the D gene is possibly TRBD1 (5 bases). CDR3 DNA sequence: TGCGCCAGCAGAACGACAGCCACCTACGAGCAGTACTTC. Encoded protein: CASRTTATYEQYF. The complete variable domain, with remaining parts taken from reference TRBV5-1 and TRBJ2-7, reads KAGVTQTPRYLIKTRGQQVTLSCSPISGHRSVSWYQQTPGQGLQFLFEYFSETQRNKGNFPGRFSGRQFSNSRSEMNVSTLELGDSALYLCASRTTATYEQYFGPGTRLTVT.